This TCR beta chain was sequenced in a study of CD8+CD57+ T cells in acquired aplastic anemia. CD8+CD57+ cell expansion, shown by flow cytometry, had occurred in the patients selected for sequencing. Receipt of therapy had not occurred in any patient by the time of blood sampling. With 4 bases clipped from V and 8 bases from J, the junction kept 4 bases outside the gene matches. The germline V gene has CDR1 SGHRS and CDR2 YFSETQ. There are 13 residues in the CDR3. Genomic DNA, the template, was used for profiling of the TCR beta VDJ and CDR3. MiXCR, run by TCRdb on the reads, gives a single entry per CDR3 protein. The data show about 150,000 distinct CDR3 sequences, roughly half seen once. This clonotype was recorded many times.

The chain uses TRBV5-1 and TRBJ2-1; the match to TRBD2 covers 9 bases. The sequence was collected from a human donor with aplastic anemia. Sequences were obtained from sorted CD4+, CD8+, or CD8+CD57+ T cells (not recorded which) from PBMCs. In DNA, the CDR3 is TGCGCCAGCAGCCCTTGGACTAGCGATGAGCAGTTCTTC. Translating gives CASSPWTSDEQFF.